Below, one T cell receptor (beta chain) is given with its context. Data came from immunoSEQ multiplex PCR; TCRdb stores just in-frame clones and leaves some out. The sample holds about 60,000 clones, around 80% seen once. The data were taken from a study of OX40 agonist ivuxolimab in advanced cancers. Germline lookup yields CDR1 SGHDT and CDR2 YYEEEE. CDR3 length equals 18 residues. Trimming took 3 bases from V and 4 from J, leaving 23 bases between them. The receptor was derived from an adult with an advanced solid tumor such as melanoma, head and neck, liver or kidney cancer. V and J are TRBV5-6 and TRBJ1-3; possible D gene TRBD1, 5 bases. The sequenced sample was CD4+ or CD8+ T cells sorted from blood, obtained in a trial of the OX40 agonist ivuxolimab. Here the CDR3 reads CASSYLSNSRVRGNTIYF. The CDR3 nucleotides read TGTGCCAGCAGCTACTTGTCGAATTCCAGGGTCCGGGGAAACACCATATATTTT.